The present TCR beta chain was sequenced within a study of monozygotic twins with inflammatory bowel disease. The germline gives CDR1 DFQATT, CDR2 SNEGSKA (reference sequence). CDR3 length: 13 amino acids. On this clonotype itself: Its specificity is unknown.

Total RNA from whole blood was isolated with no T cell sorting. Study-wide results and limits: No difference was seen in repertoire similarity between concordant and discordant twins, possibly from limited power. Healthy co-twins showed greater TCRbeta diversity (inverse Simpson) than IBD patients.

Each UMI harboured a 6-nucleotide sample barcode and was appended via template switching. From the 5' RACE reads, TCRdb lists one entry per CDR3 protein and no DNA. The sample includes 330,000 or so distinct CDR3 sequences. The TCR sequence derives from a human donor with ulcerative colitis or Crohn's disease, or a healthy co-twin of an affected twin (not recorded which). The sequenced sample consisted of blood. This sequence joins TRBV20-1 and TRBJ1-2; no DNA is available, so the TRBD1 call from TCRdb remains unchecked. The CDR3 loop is CSAGAGTSYGYTF.